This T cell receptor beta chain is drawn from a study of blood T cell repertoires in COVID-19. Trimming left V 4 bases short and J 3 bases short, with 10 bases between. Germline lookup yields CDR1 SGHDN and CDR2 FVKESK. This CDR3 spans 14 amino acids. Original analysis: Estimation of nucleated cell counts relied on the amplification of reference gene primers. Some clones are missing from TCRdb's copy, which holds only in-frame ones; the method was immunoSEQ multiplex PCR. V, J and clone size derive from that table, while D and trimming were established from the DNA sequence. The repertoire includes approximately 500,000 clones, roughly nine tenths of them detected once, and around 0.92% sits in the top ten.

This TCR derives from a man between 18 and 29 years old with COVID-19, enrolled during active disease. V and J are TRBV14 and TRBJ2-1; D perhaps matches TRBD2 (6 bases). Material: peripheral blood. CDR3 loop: CASSPPGSYNEQFF. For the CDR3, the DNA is TGTGCCAGCAGCCCCCCCGGGAGCTACAATGAGCAGTTCTTC.